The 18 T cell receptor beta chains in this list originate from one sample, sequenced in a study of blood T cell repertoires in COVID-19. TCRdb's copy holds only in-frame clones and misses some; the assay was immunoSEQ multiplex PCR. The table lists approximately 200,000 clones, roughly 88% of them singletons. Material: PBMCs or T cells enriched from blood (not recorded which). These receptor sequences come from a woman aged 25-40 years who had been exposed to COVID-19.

CDR3 DNA sequence: TGTGCCAGCAGCTTCATAGCGGGAGGTCTAGATACGCAGTATTTT. It translates to CASSFIAGGLDTQYF. The J gene is TRBJ2-3, the V gene TRBV5-4; 10 nucleotides agree with TRBD2. The CDR3 length is 15 residues. Germline lookup yields CDR1 SGHNT and CDR2 YYREEE (reference sequence). V trimming: 2 bases; J trimming: 5 bases; junction bases outside the gene matches: 5.

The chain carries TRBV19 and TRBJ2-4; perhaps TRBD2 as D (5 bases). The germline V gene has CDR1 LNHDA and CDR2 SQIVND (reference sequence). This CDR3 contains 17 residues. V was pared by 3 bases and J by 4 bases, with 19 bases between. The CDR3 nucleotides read TGTGCCAGTAGTATTATTGGAGGTGGTAGAATGAAAAACATTCAGTACTTC. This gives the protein CASSIIGGGRMKNIQYF.

CDR3 sequence (DNA): TGTGCCAGCACCGTAGCCTATGGCTACACCTTC. Translated: CASTVAYGYTF. The chain is built from TRBV2 and TRBJ1-2; D call uncertain. The CDR3 extends over 11 amino acids. V was trimmed by 7 bases and J by 4 bases, leaving 7 bases between them. Looked up from germline, CDR1 is SNHLY and CDR2 is FYNNEI.

This chain's CDR3 is CASSRGPDQPQHF. The CDR3, as DNA: TGTGCCAGCAGCAGGGGCCCTGATCAGCCCCAGCATTTT. This sequence joins TRBV9 and TRBJ1-5, with a possible D match to TRBD1 (5 bases). Deletions cut 4 bases from V and 5 bases from J, with 10 bases between. This CDR3 has 13 residues. CDR1 is SGDLS and CDR2 is YYNGEE in the germline V gene.

The CDR3 DNA reads as TGTGCCAGCAGCCCAACTGACGGAGCGATTTTCTTT. Protein: CASSPTDGAIFF. The rearrangement joins TRBV7-9 to TRBJ1-1; D uncertain. This CDR3 region has 12 residues. Germline CDR1 and CDR2: SEHNR and FQNEAQ (reference sequence). V was shortened by 5 bases and J by 13 bases, with 17 bases between the two germline ends.

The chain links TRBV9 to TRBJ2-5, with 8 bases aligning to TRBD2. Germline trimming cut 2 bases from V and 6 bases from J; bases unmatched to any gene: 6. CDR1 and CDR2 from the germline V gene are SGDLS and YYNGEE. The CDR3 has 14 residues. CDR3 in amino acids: CASSVREAPQTQYF. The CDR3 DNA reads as TGTGCCAGCAGCGTGCGGGAGGCCCCTCAGACCCAGTACTTC. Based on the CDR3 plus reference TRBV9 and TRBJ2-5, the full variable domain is DSGVTQTPKHLITATGQRVTLRCSPRSGDLSVYWYQQSLDQGLQFLIQYYNGEERAKGNILERFSAQQFPDLHSELNLSSLELGDSALYFCASSVREAPQTQYFGPGTRLLVL.

This CDR3 reads CASSTTSGGQEYF. CDR3 DNA: TGTGCCAGCAGCACTACTAGCGGGGGTCAGGAGTACTTC. This rearrangement joins TRBV3-1 (or the pseudogene TRBV3-2) to TRBJ2-7, with 11 bases identical to TRBD2. The CDR3 is 13 amino acids. CDR1 is LGHDT and CDR2 is YNNKEL in the germline V gene (reference sequence). The V segment lost 5 bases and the J segment 11 bases; nucleotides outside the gene matches: 8.

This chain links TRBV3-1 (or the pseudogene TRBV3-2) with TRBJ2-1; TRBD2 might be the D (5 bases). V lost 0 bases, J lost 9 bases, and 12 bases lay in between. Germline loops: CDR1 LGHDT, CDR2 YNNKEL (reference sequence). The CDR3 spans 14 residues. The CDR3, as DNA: TGTGCCAGCAGCCAAGATCCTAGGAGGCCTGAGCAGTTCTTC. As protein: CASSQDPRRPEQFF.

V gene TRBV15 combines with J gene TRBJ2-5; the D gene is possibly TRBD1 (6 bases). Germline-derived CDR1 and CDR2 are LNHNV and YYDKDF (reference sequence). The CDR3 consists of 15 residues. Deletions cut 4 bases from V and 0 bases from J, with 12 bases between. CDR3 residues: CATSTLGADQETQYF. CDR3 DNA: TGTGCCACCAGCACCCTGGGGGCAGACCAAGAGACCCAGTACTTC.

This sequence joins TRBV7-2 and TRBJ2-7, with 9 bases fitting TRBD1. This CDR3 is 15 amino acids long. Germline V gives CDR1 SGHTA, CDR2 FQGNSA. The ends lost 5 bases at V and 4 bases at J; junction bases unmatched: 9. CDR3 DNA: TGTGCCAGCAGCCCCACCGGGACAGGGCTTTACGAGCAGTACTTC. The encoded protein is CASSPTGTGLYEQYF.

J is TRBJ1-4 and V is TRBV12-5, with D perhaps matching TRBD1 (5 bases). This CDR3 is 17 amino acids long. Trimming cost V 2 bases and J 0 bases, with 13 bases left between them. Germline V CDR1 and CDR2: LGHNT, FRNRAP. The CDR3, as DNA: TGTGCTAGTGGTTTGTCGGTGGGGGGAGCAACTAATGAAAAACTGTTTTTT. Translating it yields CASGLSVGGATNEKLFF.

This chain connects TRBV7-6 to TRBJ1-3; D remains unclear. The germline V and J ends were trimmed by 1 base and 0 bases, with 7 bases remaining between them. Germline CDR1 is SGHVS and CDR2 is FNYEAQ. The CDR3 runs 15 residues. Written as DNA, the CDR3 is TGTGCCAGCAGCTTAGTCCAGGCCTCTGGAAACACCATATATTTT. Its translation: CASSLVQASGNTIYF.

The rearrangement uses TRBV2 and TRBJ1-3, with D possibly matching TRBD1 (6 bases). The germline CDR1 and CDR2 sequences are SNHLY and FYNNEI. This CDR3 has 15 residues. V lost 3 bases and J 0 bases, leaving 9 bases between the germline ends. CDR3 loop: CASSDGQSSGNTIYF. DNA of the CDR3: TGTGCCAGCAGTGATGGACAGAGCTCTGGAAACACCATATATTTT.

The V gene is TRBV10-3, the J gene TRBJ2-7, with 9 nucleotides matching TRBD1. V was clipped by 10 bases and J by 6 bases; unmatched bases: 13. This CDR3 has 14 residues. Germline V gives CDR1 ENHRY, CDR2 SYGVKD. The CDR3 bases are TGTGCCACTCAACCGGGACAGGGCCTAGTCGAGCAGTACTTC. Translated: CATQPGQGLVEQYF.

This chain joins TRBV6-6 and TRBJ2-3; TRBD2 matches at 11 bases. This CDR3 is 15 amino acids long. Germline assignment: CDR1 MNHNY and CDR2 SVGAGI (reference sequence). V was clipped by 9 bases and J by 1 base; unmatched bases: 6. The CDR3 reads CASTSGRRGTDTQYF. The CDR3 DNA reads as TGTGCCAGTACTAGCGGGAGAAGGGGCACAGATACGCAGTATTTT.

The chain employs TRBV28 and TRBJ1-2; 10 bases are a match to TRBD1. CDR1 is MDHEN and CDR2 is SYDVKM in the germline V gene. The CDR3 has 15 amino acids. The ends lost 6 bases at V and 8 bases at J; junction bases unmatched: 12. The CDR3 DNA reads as TGTGCCAGCAGAATGACAGGGGGCATCATTAGAGGCTACACCTTC. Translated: CASRMTGGIIRGYTF.

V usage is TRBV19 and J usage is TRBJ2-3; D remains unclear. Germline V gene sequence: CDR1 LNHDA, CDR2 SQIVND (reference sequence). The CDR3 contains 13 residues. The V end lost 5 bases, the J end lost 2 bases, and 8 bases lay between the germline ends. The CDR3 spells CASSPALTDTQYF. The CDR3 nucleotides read TGTGCCAGTAGTCCTGCGCTCACAGATACGCAGTATTTT.

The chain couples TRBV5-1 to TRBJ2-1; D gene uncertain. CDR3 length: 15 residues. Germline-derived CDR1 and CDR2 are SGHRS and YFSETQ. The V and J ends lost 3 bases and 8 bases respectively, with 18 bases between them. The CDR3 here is CASSSLISDRDEQFF. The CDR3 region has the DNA TGCGCCAGCAGCTCATTAATCTCCGACCGGGATGAGCAGTTCTTC.